Listed below are T cell receptor beta chains from one sample, sequenced in a study of regulatory T cells in long-lasting Graves disease. TCRdb independently ran MiXCR on the multiplex PCR reads; one entry per CDR3 protein. The sample holds roughly 610,000 distinct CDR3 sequences, roughly 16% seen once. The data also belong to a second study, concerning T cells in Graves' hyperthyroidism and ophthalmopathy.

The sample was peripheral blood mononuclear cells (PBMCs), taken at new diagnosis, from a patient treated with antithyroid drugs. Receptors were obtained from a woman aged 25 to 45 with Graves disease. Each CDR3 is given with its conserved first and last residue. A D gene is named only where the DNA matches it firmly. Size tells how often a clone was seen (once, few, many) or the class of an expanded clone, and some rows leave it out.

J gene,clone size,D gene,V gene,CDR3 DNA,CDR3 protein
TRBJ1-1,NA,NA,TRBV27,TGTGCCAGCAAGTTTGGGGGGAGCTCTGAAGCTTTCTTT,CASKFGGSSEAFF
TRBJ2-7,many,TRBD2,TRBV7-2,TGTGCCAGCAGCTTAGGGGCGGGAGCGACAAAGTACTTC,CASSLGAGATKYF
TRBJ1-2,many,NA,TRBV7-9,TGTGCCAGCAGCCCCCCTTTTGGGGGCCACTATGGCTACACCTTC,CASSPPFGGHYGYTF
TRBJ2-2,few,NA,TRBV6-1,TGTGCCAGCAGTGAACAGAGTTGGGCCGGGGAGCTGTTTTTT,CASSEQSWAGELFF
TRBJ1-2,once,NA,TRBV28,TGTGCCAGCAGTCCTCTCGGAAACTATGGCTACACCTTC,CASSPLGNYGYTF
TRBJ1-2,many,TRBD1,TRBV24-1,TGTGCCACCAGTGATCCGAGGGTACAGGGGCAGTCTAACTATGGCTACACCTTC,CATSDPRVQGQSNYGYTF
TRBJ1-1,many,NA,TRBV18,TGTGCCAGCAGCCCCGGGGGGAACACTGAAGCTTTCTTT,CASSPGGNTEAFF
TRBJ2-7,many,TRBD2,TRBV12-3/TRBV12-4,TGTGCCAGCAGTTCGTCACCGGGGACTAGCGGGAGGGATCGGGCCTACGAGCAGTACTTC,CASSSSPGTSGRDRAYEQYF
TRBJ2-2,NA,NA,TRBV28,TGTGCCAGCACATCCCTCCCGTCCGGGGAGCTGTTTTTT,CASTSLPSGELFF
TRBJ2-1,NA,NA,TRBV24-1,TGTGCCACCAGTGATTTGGACCGCAATGAGCAGTTCTTC,CATSDLDRNEQFF
TRBJ2-1,many,TRBD2,TRBV7-8,TGTGCCAGCAGCCATGGACTAGCGGGGGGTGAGCAGTTCTTC,CASSHGLAGGEQFF
TRBJ2-7,few,NA,TRBV20-1,TGCAGTGCTAGAAAACAGGAAATTTCCCCCCTCGAGCAGTACTTC,CSARKQEISPLEQYF
TRBJ2-1,NA,TRBD1,TRBV14,TGTGCCAGCAGCCAATTTAGGGGGCTATACAATGAGCAGTTCTTC,CASSQFRGLYNEQFF
TRBJ2-1,many,TRBD2,TRBV12-3/TRBV12-4,TGTGCCAGCAGCCTCACTAGCGGGGGCCACAATGAGCAGTTCTTC,CASSLTSGGHNEQFF
TRBJ2-3,many,TRBD2,TRBV28,TGTGCCAGCAGTTCCGGGGGGACTAGCCGGCATACGCAGTATTTT,CASSSGGTSRHTQYF
TRBJ2-3,NA,NA,TRBV9,TGTGCCAGCAGCGTAAATTTTCTTGGCGGTAGCACAGATACGCAGTATTTT,CASSVNFLGGSTDTQYF
TRBJ2-7,few,NA,TRBV4-1,TGCGCCAGCAGCCAAGCGCGGGTTCGAGCGTCCAACCGTTTAACCTACGAGCAGTACTTC,CASSQARVRASNRLTYEQYF
TRBJ1-6,many,NA,TRBV2,TGTGCCAGCAGTATATCAAATTCACCCCTCCACTTT,CASSISNSPLHF
TRBJ1-1,many,TRBD1,TRBV6-5,TGTGCCAGCAGTTTCGGGACAGCGAACACTGAAGCTTTCTTT,CASSFGTANTEAFF
TRBJ1-5,many,NA,TRBV12-3/TRBV12-4,TGTGCCAGCACCCTCGGGGACAACAATCAGCCCCAGCATTTT,CASTLGDNNQPQHF
TRBJ2-7,NA,TRBD1,TRBV5-1,TGCGCCAGCAGCTTGGCCGGGACAGGGAGGTACTTC,CASSLAGTGRYF
TRBJ1-1,many,NA,TRBV5-1,TGCGCCAGCAGCCTTCAGGGCACATCTTTCTTT,CASSLQGTSFF
TRBJ2-5,NA,NA,TRBV29-1,TGCAGCGTTGACTTGGGGAAGGTAGAGACCCAGTACTTC,CSVDLGKVETQYF
TRBJ2-3,few,TRBD2,TRBV20-1,TGCAGTGCTAGGGGACTAGCCCGGGATACGCAGTATTTT,CSARGLARDTQYF
TRBJ2-1,NA,TRBD2,TRBV24-1,TGTGCCACCAGTGACCCGGGACTAGCGGGAGTAAAGTCCTACAATGAGCAGTTCTTC,CATSDPGLAGVKSYNEQFF
TRBJ1-1,few,NA,TRBV19,TGTGCCAGTAGTATGGGAGTGGCTGAAGCTTTCTTT,CASSMGVAEAFF
TRBJ1-5,many,TRBD1,TRBV6-1,TGTGCCAGCAGGAGGGGGACAGGGGGTAATCAGCCCCAGCATTTT,CASRRGTGGNQPQHF
TRBJ2-5,once,TRBD1,TRBV30,TGTGCATGCAGGGGGTACTCCTACAATGAGCAGCTCTTC,CACRGYSYNEQLF
TRBJ1-2,few,NA,TRBV30,TGTGCCTGGAGAGGGCAGGCTAACTATGGCTACACCTTC,CAWRGQANYGYTF
TRBJ2-7,NA,TRBD1,TRBV19,TGTGCCAATAGGTCACAGGGGCTAATAGCCTACGAGCAGTACTTC,CANRSQGLIAYEQYF
TRBJ1-6,NA,NA,TRBV20-1,TGCAGTGCTGGAGCGGGGGTGTCCTATAATTCACCCCTCCACTTT,CSAGAGVSYNSPLHF
TRBJ1-4,NA,NA,TRBV7-2,TGTGCCAGCAGCTTTGAGACTGAGAGTGAAAAACTGTTTTTT,CASSFETESEKLFF
TRBJ1-6,few,NA,TRBV7-8,TGTGCCAGCAGCTTAGGAGGTCTGGGGACCTATAATTCACCCCTCCACTTT,CASSLGGLGTYNSPLHF
TRBJ1-1,many,NA,TRBV9,TGTGCCAGCAGCGCACGCCCGCAGGGCACTGAAGCTTTCTTT,CASSARPQGTEAFF
TRBJ2-7,few,TRBD2,TRBV30,TGTGCCTGGAGTACGACTAGCGGGAGCTACGAGCAGTACTTC,CAWSTTSGSYEQYF
TRBJ1-3,few,NA,TRBV2,TGTGCCAGCAGTGGCCTATCGGTCACCACATATTTT,CASSGLSVTTYF
TRBJ2-1,NA,TRBD2,TRBV7-7,TGTGCTAGCAGCCCCTCCGGGACTAGCGGCTACAATGAGCAGTTCTTC,CASSPSGTSGYNEQFF
TRBJ2-5,many,NA,TRBV20-1,TGCAGTGCTAGAGATATCCGGGAGTGGGGAGAGACCCAGTACTTC,CSARDIREWGETQYF
TRBJ2-5,few,NA,TRBV10-3,TGTGCCACGACCTGGACAGCGGGGACCCAGTACTTC,CATTWTAGTQYF
TRBJ2-7,few,TRBD2,TRBV5-1,TGCGCCAGCAGCTTGACTAGCGGGAGGGATGGCAAGCAGTACTTC,CASSLTSGRDGKQYF
TRBJ1-2,few,NA,TRBV6-2/TRBV6-3,TGTGCCAGCAGTTACCGACAGAGGAACTATGGCTACACCTTC,CASSYRQRNYGYTF
TRBJ2-5,few,NA,TRBV9,TGTGCCAGCAGCGTCACCGCGCGAGAGACCCAGTACTTC,CASSVTARETQYF
TRBJ1-4,few,NA,TRBV6-1,TGTGCCAGCAGGAGCAATTTGGAAAAACTGTTTTTT,CASRSNLEKLFF
TRBJ1-1,many,NA,TRBV27,TGTGCCAGCTGCCAAGATTCTGTTAGCACTGAAGCTTTCTTT,CASCQDSVSTEAFF
TRBJ1-1,many,TRBD1,TRBV3-1,TGTGCCAGCAGCCAAGAACAGGGGGCCCTCTTAGGCACTGAAGCTTTCTTT,CASSQEQGALLGTEAFF
TRBJ1-4,NA,NA,TRBV14,TGTGCCAGCAGCCTCCTTAGGCAGGTTGGTGGAAAACTGTTTTTT,CASSLLRQVGGKLFF
TRBJ1-1,many,NA,TRBV5-1,TGCGCCAGCAGCCTCTTAGTTGTGAACACTGAAGCTTTCTTT,CASSLLVVNTEAFF
TRBJ2-7,NA,NA,TRBV19,TGTGCCAGTAGAATGTCCGACTTGTCGTACGAGCAGTACTTC,CASRMSDLSYEQYF
TRBJ1-2,few,NA,TRBV19,TGTGCCAGCGGAAACGGAGGCCTAGGCTACACCTTC,CASGNGGLGYTF